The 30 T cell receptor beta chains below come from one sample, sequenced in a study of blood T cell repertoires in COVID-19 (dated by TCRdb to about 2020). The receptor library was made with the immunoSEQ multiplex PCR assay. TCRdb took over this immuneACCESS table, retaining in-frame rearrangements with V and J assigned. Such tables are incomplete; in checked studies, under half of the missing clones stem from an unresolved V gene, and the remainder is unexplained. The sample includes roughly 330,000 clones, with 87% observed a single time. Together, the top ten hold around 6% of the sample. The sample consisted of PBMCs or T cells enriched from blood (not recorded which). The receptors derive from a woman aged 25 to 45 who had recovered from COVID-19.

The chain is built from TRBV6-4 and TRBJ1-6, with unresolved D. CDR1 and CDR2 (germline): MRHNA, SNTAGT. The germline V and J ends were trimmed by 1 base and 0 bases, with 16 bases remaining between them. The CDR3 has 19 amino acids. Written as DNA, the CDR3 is TGTGCCAGCAGTGACTGTCATGGTACGGGAGACTCCTATAATTCACCCCTCCACTTT. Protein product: CASSDCHGTGDSYNSPLHF.

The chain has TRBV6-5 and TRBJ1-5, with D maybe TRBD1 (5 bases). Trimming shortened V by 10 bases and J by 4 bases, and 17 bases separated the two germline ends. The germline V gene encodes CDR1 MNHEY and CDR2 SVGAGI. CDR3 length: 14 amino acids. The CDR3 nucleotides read TGTGCCACTCAACAGGTGGAGAGGAATCAGCCCCAGCATTTT. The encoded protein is CATQQVERNQPQHF.

The CDR3 sequence is CASSTGLNYGYTF. In DNA, the CDR3 is TGTGCCAGCAGCACGGGACTAAACTATGGCTACACCTTC. The J gene is TRBJ1-2, the V gene TRBV25-1; perhaps TRBD1 as D (5 bases). There are 13 residues in the CDR3. Trimming left V 6 bases short and J 2 bases short, with 10 bases between. The germline V gene has CDR1 MGHDK and CDR2 SYGVNS.

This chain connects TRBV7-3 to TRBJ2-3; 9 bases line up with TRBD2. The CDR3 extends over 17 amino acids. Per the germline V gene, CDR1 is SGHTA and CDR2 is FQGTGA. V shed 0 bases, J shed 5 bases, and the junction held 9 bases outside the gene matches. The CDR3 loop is CASSLTVAGVLGDTQYF. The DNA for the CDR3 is TGTGCCAGCAGCTTAACGGTAGCGGGGGTTTTAGGAGATACGCAGTATTTT. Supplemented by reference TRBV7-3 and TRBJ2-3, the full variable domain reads GAGVSQTPSNKVTEKGKYVELRCDPISGHTALYWYRQSLGQGPEFLIYFQGTGAADDSGLPNDRFFAVRPEGSVSTLKIQRTERGDSAVYLCASSLTVAGVLGDTQYFGPGTRLTVL.

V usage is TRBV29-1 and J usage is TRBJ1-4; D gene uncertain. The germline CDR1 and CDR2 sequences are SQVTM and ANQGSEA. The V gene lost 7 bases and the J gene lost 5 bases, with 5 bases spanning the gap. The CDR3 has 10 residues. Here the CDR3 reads CSAQNEKLFF. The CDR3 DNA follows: TGCAGCGCACAGAATGAAAAACTGTTTTTT.

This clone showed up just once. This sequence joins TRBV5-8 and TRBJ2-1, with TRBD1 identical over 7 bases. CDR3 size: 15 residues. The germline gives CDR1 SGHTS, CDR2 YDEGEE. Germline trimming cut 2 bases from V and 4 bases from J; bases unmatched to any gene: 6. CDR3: CASSLRQGEYNEQFF. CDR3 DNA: TGTGCCAGCAGCTTACGCCAGGGGGAGTACAATGAGCAGTTCTTC.

CDR3 amino acids: CAWRPAGGSTNEKLFF. The DNA for the CDR3 is TGTGCCTGGAGACCTGCGGGGGGATCAACTAATGAAAAACTGTTTTTT. V usage is TRBV30 and J usage is TRBJ1-4, with a possible D match to TRBD1 (5 bases). V lost 3 bases, J lost 0 bases, and 14 bases lay in between. This CDR3 comprises 16 residues. Germline values: CDR1 GTSNPN, CDR2 SVGIG (reference sequence).

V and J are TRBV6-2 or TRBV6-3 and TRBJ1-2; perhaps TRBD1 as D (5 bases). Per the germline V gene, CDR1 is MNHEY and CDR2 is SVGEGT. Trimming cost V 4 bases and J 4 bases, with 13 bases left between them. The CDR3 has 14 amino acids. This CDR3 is CASSSKGIGYGYTF. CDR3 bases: TGTGCCAGCAGTTCTAAGGGGATTGGCTATGGCTACACCTTC.

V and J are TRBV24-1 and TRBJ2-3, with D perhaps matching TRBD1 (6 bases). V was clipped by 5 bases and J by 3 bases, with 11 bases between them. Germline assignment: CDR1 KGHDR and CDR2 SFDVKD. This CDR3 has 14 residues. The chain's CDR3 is CATSVAGETDTQYF. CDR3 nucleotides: TGTGCCACCAGTGTGGCAGGGGAGACAGATACGCAGTATTTT.

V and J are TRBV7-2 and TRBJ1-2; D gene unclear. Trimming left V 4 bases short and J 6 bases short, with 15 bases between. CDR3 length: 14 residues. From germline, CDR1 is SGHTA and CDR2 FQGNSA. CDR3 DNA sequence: TGTGCCAGCAGCTCCGAAGGGAGAGGGCATGGCTACACCTTC. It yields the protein CASSSEGRGHGYTF.

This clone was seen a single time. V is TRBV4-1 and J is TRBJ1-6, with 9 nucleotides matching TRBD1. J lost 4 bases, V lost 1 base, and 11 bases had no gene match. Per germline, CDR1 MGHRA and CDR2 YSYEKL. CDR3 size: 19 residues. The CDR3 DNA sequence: TGCGCCAGCAGCCAAGCCGCCCAGCCCGGGACAGGGTATAATTCACCCCTCCACTTT. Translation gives CASSQAAQPGTGYNSPLHF.

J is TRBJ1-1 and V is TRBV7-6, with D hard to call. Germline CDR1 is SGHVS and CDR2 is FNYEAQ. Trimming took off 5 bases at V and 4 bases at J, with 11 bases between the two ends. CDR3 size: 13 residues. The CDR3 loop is CASSRGWGTEAFF. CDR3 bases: TGTGCCAGCAGCCGAGGGTGGGGCACTGAAGCTTTCTTT.

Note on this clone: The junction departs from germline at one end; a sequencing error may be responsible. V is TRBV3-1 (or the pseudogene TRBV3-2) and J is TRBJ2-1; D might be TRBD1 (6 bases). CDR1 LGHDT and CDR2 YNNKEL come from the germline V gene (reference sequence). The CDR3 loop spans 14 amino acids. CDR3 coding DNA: TGTGCCAGCAGCCAAGACGGGCAGGGGTGGACCCCAATCTTC. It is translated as CASSQDGQGWTPIF.

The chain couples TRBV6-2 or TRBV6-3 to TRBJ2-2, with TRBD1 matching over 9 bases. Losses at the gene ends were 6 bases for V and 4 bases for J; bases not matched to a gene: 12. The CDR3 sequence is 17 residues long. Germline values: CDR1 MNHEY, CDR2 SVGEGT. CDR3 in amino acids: CASSRDRVSSSTGELFF. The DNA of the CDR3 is TGTGCCAGCAGCCGGGACAGGGTCTCTTCGAGCACCGGGGAGCTGTTTTTT.

As DNA, the CDR3 is TGTGCCATCAGTGCACGGGGACACCCCCTTGAAGCTTTCTTT. Its protein is CAISARGHPLEAFF. This sequence joins TRBV10-3 and TRBJ1-1; a weak D match, TRBD1 (6 bases). CDR1 is ENHRY, CDR2 SYGVKD, per germline. This CDR3 has 14 residues. The V end lost 4 bases, the J end lost 7 bases, and 16 bases lay between the germline ends.

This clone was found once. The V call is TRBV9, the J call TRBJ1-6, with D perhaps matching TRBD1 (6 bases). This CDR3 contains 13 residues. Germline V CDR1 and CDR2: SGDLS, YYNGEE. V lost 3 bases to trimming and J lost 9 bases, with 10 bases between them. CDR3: CASSAGDPSPLHF. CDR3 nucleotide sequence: TGTGCCAGCAGCGCAGGGGATCCTTCACCCCTCCACTTT.

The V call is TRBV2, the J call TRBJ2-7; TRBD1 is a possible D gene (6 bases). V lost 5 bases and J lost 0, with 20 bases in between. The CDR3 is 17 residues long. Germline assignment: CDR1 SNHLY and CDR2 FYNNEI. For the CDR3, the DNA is TGTGCCAGCAGTTTACTTCAACCTAGGACAGTCTCCTACGAGCAGTACTTC. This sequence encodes CASSLLQPRTVSYEQYF.

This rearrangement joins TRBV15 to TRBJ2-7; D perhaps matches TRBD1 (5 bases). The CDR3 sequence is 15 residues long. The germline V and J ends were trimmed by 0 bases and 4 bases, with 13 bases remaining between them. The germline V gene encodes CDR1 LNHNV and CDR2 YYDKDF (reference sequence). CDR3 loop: CATSREGAESYEQYF. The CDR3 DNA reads TGTGCCACCAGCAGAGAAGGGGCGGAGAGTTACGAGCAGTACTTC.

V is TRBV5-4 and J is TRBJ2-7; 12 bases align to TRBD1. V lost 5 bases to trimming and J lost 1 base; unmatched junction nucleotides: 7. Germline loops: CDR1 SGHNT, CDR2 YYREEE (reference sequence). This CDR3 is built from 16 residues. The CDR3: CASRKGTGGTSYEQYF. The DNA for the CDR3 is TGTGCCAGCAGAAAAGGGACAGGGGGCACGTCCTACGAGCAGTACTTC. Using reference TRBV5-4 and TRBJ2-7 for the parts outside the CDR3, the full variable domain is ETGVTQSPTHLIKTRGQQVTLRCSSQSGHNTVSWYQQALGQGPQFIFQYYREEENGRGNFPPRFSGLQFPNYSSELNVNALELDDSALYLCASRKGTGGTSYEQYFGPGTRLTVT.

The CDR3 sequence is CASSYLGGPFYGYTF. Here the CDR3 DNA reads TGTGCCAGCAGTTACTTGGGGGGACCGTTCTATGGCTACACCTTC. The rearrangement joins TRBV6-5 to TRBJ1-2; D is perhaps TRBD1 (5 bases). The CDR3 contains 15 residues. V lost 1 base and J lost 4, with 13 bases in between. CDR1 MNHEY and CDR2 SVGAGI come from the germline V gene.

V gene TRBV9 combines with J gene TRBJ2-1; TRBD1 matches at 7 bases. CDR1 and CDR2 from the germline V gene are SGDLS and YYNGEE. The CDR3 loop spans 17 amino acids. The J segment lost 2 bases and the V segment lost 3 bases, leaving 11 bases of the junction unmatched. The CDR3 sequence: CASSAPQGPVTYNEQFF. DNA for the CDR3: TGTGCCAGCAGCGCTCCACAGGGGCCCGTTACCTACAATGAGCAGTTCTTC.

CDR3: CASSVGGRAGTQYF. CDR3 bases: TGTGCCAGCAGCGTAGGAGGTAGGGCGGGTACGCAGTATTTT. The V and J genes are TRBV7-3 and TRBJ2-3, with a tentative D call TRBD2 (5 bases). Germline-derived CDR1 and CDR2 are SGHTA and FQGTGA. The V and J ends lost 5 bases and 8 bases respectively, with 17 bases between them. This CDR3 has 14 residues.

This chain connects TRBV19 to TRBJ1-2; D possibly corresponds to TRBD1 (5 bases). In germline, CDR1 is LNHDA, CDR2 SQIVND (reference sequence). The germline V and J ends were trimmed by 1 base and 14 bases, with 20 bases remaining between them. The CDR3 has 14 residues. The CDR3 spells CASSIGFPSPGKTF. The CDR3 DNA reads TGTGCCAGTAGTATAGGGTTCCCCTCGCCAGGGAAGACCTTC.

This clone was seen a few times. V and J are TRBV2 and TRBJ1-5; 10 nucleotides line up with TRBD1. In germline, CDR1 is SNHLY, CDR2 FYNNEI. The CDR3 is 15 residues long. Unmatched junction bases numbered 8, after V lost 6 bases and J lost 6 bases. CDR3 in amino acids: CASSRTGGSGQPQHF. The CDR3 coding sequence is TGTGCCAGCAGCAGGACAGGGGGAAGCGGTCAGCCCCAGCATTTT.

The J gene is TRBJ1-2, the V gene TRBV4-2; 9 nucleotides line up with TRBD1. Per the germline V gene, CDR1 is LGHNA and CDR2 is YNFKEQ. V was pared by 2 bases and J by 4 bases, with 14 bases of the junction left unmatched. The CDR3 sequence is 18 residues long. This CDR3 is CASSQSLTGGEQLYGYTF. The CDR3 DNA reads TGTGCCAGCAGCCAAAGTTTGACAGGGGGAGAACAACTCTATGGCTACACCTTC.

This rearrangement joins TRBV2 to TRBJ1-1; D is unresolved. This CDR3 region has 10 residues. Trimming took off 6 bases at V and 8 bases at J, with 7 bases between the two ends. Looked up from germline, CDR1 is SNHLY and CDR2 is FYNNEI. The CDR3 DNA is TGTGCCAGCAGGCGGGTGGAAGCTTTCTTT. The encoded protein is CASRRVEAFF.

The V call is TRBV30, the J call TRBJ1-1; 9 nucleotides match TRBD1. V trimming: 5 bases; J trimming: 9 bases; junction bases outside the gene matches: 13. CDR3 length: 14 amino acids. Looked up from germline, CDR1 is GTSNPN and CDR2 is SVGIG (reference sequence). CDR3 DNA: TGTGCCTGGGGGATCTTACAGGGGGCTGGGAAAGCTTTCTTT. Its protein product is CAWGILQGAGKAFF.

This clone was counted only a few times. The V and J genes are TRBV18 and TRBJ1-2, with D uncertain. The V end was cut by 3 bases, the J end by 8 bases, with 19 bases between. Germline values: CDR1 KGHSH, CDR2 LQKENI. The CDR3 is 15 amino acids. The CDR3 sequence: CASSPVFEPRKGYTF. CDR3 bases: TGTGCCAGCTCACCGGTCTTCGAGCCCCGAAAGGGCTACACCTTC.

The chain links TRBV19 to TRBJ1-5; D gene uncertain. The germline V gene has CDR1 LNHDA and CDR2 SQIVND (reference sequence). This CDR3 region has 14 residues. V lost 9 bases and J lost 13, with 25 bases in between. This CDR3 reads CASKGGSASVSQHF. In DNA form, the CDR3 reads TGTGCCAGCAAAGGAGGGTCAGCTTCGGTTTCTCAGCATTTT.

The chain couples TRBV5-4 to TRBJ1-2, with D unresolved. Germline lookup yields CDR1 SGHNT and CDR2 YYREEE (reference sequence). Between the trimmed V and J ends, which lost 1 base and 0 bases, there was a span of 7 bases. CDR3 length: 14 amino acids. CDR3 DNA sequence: TGTGCCAGCAGCTTGCAGGAAGCTAACTATGGCTACACCTTC. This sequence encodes CASSLQEANYGYTF.